The next 22 T cell receptor beta chains were all read from a single sample in a study of T-cell memory formation after mild COVID-19. Each CDR3 protein is one row after TCRdb ran MiXCR on the 5' RACE reads. The table has 580,000 or so distinct CDR3 sequences, approximately 15% seen once. The sequenced sample consisted of PBMCs or a T cell subset sorted from them (not recorded which). All receptors come from an adult woman who had mild COVID-19 (a few samples of this study predate the infection). Cell type and time point are not known.

The rearrangement joins TRBV6-1 to TRBJ2-7, with a tentative D call TRBD2 (7 bases). The CDR3 runs to 14 residues. V was cut by 0 bases and J by 5 bases, with 11 bases left in between. Germline assignment: CDR1 MNHNS and CDR2 SASEGT. The CDR3 coding sequence is TGTGCCAGCAGTGAAGCTGGGGGGGCGGACGAGCAGTACTTC. It translates to CASSEAGGADEQYF.

This clonotype has a handful of counts. The chain uses TRBV4-1 and TRBJ1-2; the match to TRBD1 covers 10 bases. Germline trimming cut 3 bases from V and 7 bases from J; bases unmatched to any gene: 14. CDR1 and CDR2 from the germline V gene are MGHRA and YSYEKL. CDR3 length: 17 residues. As DNA, the CDR3 is TGCGCCAGCAGCCAGCGGGACAGGGGTCAACTCTATCGTGGCTACACCTTC. Its translation: CASSQRDRGQLYRGYTF.

This clonotype occurred a few times. The rearrangement joins TRBV3-1 to TRBJ2-1, with D perhaps matching TRBD2 (5 bases). Germline assignment: CDR1 LGHDT and CDR2 YNNKEL (reference sequence). V dropped 1 base and J dropped 3 bases, with 16 bases sitting between them. This CDR3 comprises 17 residues. CDR3 region: CASSQVPSKTIYNEQFF. CDR3 coding DNA: TGTGCCAGCAGCCAAGTTCCCAGCAAGACTATCTACAATGAGCAGTTCTTC.

This clonotype was picked up a small number of times. The chain has TRBV12-3 or TRBV12-4 and TRBJ2-2; D is unclear. V was pared by 5 bases and J by 6 bases, with 7 bases between. The CDR3 is 12 residues long. CDR3 DNA sequence: TGTGCCAGCAGTCGGCATTCCGGGGAGCTGTTTTTT. Residues: CASSRHSGELFF.

The rearrangement joins TRBV6-5 to TRBJ2-3; the match to TRBD2 covers 9 bases. There are 19 residues in the CDR3. Germline CDR1 reads MNHEY; CDR2 reads SVGAGI. V shed 5 bases and J 3 bases; nucleotides not matched to a gene: 18. The CDR3 DNA is TGTGCCAGCAGTCCCACGATGGGGGCGGCGGGGGGGCCGACAGATACGCAGTATTTT. The encoded protein is CASSPTMGAAGGPTDTQYF.

This clonotype has a count of ten or more. The chain has TRBV29-1 and TRBJ2-3; D might be TRBD1 or TRBD2, each matching 5 bases. The length of the CDR3 is 14 residues. V shed 6 bases and J shed 8 bases, with 21 bases lying between them. Germline assignment: CDR1 SQVTM and CDR2 ANQGSEA. CDR3 protein: CSVGDLVFAVTQYF. The DNA for the CDR3 is TGCAGCGTGGGGGACCTGGTCTTCGCGGTTACGCAGTATTTT.

This chain links TRBV2 with TRBJ2-7, with D tentatively TRBD1 (6 bases). Germline CDR1 is SNHLY and CDR2 is FYNNEI. The CDR3 spans 16 residues. Trimming removed 4 bases from V and 2 bases from J, with 18 bases in between. CDR3 residues: CASSAIYREGTYEQYF. The CDR3 DNA sequence: TGTGCCAGCAGTGCCATATACAGGGAAGGGACCTACGAGCAGTACTTC. Full variable domain (remainder filled in from reference TRBV2 and TRBJ2-7): EPEVTQTPSHQVTQMGQEVILRCVPISNHLYFYWYRQILGQKVEFLVSFYNNEISEKSEIFDDQFSVERPDGSNFTLKIRSTKLEDSAMYFCASSAIYREGTYEQYFGPGTRLTVT.

This clonotype was seen a few times. This sequence joins TRBV3-1 and TRBJ1-1, with D hard to call. This CDR3 spans 13 amino acids. The germline V gene has CDR1 LGHDT and CDR2 YNNKEL (reference sequence). V was pared by 1 base and J by 5 bases, with 8 bases between. CDR3 DNA: TGTGCCAGCAGCCAAGCACGGAGTACTGAAGCTTTCTTT. It yields the protein CASSQARSTEAFF.

This clonotype appeared a few times. The rearrangement uses TRBV30 and TRBJ1-1; no clear D. The germline CDR1 and CDR2 sequences are GTSNPN and SVGIG (reference sequence). V shed 0 bases and J shed 4 bases, with 18 bases lying between them. The CDR3 has 16 residues. The CDR3 DNA reads TGTGCCTGGAGTGTCTCAAGAACCTCGTACAGCACTGAAGCTTTCTTT. This translates into CAWSVSRTSYSTEAFF.

This clonotype occurred a few times. This chain connects TRBV5-4 to TRBJ1-4; 9 nucleotides line up with TRBD1. V was clipped by 1 base and J by 7 bases; unmatched bases: 5. CDR1 SGHNT and CDR2 YYREEE come from the germline V gene (reference sequence). The CDR3 extends over 15 amino acids. The CDR3 spells CASSLNRGLGEKLFF. The CDR3 bases are TGTGCCAGCAGCTTGAACAGGGGGCTCGGTGAAAAACTGTTTTTT.

This clonotype turned up a few times. This chain uses TRBV3-1 with TRBJ2-3; perhaps TRBD2 as D (6 bases). Germline CDR1 is LGHDT and CDR2 is YNNKEL (reference sequence). V was shortened by 0 bases and J by 1 base, with 17 bases between the two germline ends. This CDR3 has 18 residues. CDR3 in amino acids: CASSQDLGRGMGTDTQYF. The CDR3 DNA reads TGTGCCAGCAGCCAAGATCTAGGGCGGGGTATGGGCACAGATACGCAGTATTTT.

The rearrangement uses TRBV5-1 and TRBJ2-7; 7 nucleotides align to TRBD1. Germline lookup yields CDR1 SGHRS and CDR2 YFSETQ. The CDR3 is 15 residues long. Germline trimming cut 6 bases from V and 1 base from J; bases unmatched to any gene: 10. CDR3 in amino acids: CASNSEAGGSYEQYF. The CDR3 coding sequence is TGCGCCAGCAACTCCGAGGCAGGGGGATCCTACGAGCAGTACTTC.

This clonotype showed up many times. This chain uses TRBV3-1 with TRBJ2-7; no reliable D call. This CDR3 is built from 15 residues. V dropped 2 bases and J dropped 0 bases, with 11 bases sitting between them. Germline assignment: CDR1 LGHDT and CDR2 YNNKEL (reference sequence). CDR3 DNA: TGTGCCAGCAGCCAAAACGTGCGGTTCTCCTACGAGCAGTACTTC. This encodes CASSQNVRFSYEQYF.

This clonotype occurred a few times. V usage is TRBV12-3 or TRBV12-4 and J usage is TRBJ1-4; D perhaps matches TRBD1 (5 bases). There are 15 residues in the CDR3. Trimming stripped 5 bases from V and 5 bases from J, with 15 bases between. CDR3 loop: CASSRGDWGNEKLFF. For the CDR3, the DNA is TGTGCCAGCAGTCGAGGGGACTGGGGGAATGAAAAACTGTTTTTT.

V and J are TRBV18 and TRBJ2-4; 10 bases line up with TRBD1. Germline V gene data show CDR1 as KGHSH and CDR2 as LQKENI. The CDR3 sequence is 16 residues long. The J segment lost 8 bases and the V segment lost 6 bases, leaving 13 bases of the junction unmatched. The CDR3 DNA follows: TGTGCCAGCTCGGGGAAGGGGACAGGGGACCGGGACATTCAGTACTTC. The encoded protein is CASSGKGTGDRDIQYF. The full variable domain, rest sourced from reference TRBV18 and TRBJ2-4, is NAGVMQNPRHLVRRRGQEARLRCSPMKGHSHVYWYRQLPEEGLKFMVYLQKENIIDESGMPKERFSAEFPKEGPSILRIQQVVRGDSAAYFCASSGKGTGDRDIQYFGAGTRLSVL.

Only a few counts were recorded for this clonotype. This chain connects TRBV15 to TRBJ2-3; D possibly corresponds to TRBD2 (6 bases). Germline CDR1 reads LNHNV; CDR2 reads YYDKDF (reference sequence). There are 15 residues in the CDR3. The V end lost 0 bases, the J end lost 0 bases, and 7 bases lay between the germline ends. CDR3 DNA: TGTGCCACCAGCAGAGAGCGGGGCAGCACAGATACGCAGTATTTT. The encoded protein is CATSRERGSTDTQYF.

The CDR3 protein is CASSPIQGRSANYGYTF. The CDR3, as DNA: TGTGCCAGCAGTCCTATACAGGGGAGGTCAGCCAACTATGGCTACACCTTC. The chain combines TRBV6-2 or TRBV6-3 with TRBJ1-2, with 7 positions matching TRBD1. Germline V gene data show CDR1 as MNHEY and CDR2 as SVGEGT. This CDR3 has 17 residues. After removal of 5 bases from V and 2 bases from J, the junction contained 14 bases not matched to a gene.

J is TRBJ2-5 and V is TRBV2; D call uncertain. V shed 6 bases and J shed 1 base, with 6 bases lying between them. Germline CDR1 SNHLY, CDR2 FYNNEI. This CDR3 spans 12 amino acids. The DNA of the CDR3 is TGTGCCAGCAGAAACGCCCAAGAGACCCAGTACTTC. The encoded protein is CASRNAQETQYF.

This chain connects TRBV5-1 to TRBJ1-1; 7 nucleotides line up with TRBD1. The length of the CDR3 is 13 residues. Per the germline V gene, CDR1 is SGHRS and CDR2 is YFSETQ. Trimming removed 7 bases from V and 1 base from J; junction bases left unmatched: 4. CDR3 loop: CASAGQENTEAFF. CDR3 DNA: TGCGCCAGCGCCGGACAGGAGAACACTGAAGCTTTCTTT.

This clonotype was seen a few times. The chain uses TRBV19 and TRBJ1-5; perhaps TRBD1 as D (6 bases). The CDR3 runs to 13 residues. Per germline, CDR1 LNHDA and CDR2 SQIVND (reference sequence). The ends were cut back, 5 bases at V and 7 bases at J, with 12 bases in the middle. For the CDR3, the DNA is TGTGCCAGTAGTGACAGGCAAGGCCAGCCCCAGCATTTT. Its protein is CASSDRQGQPQHF.

V and J are TRBV12-3 or TRBV12-4 and TRBJ2-7; TRBD2 aligns across 8 bases. The CDR3 is 16 amino acids. V gave up 5 bases and J gave up 3 bases; unmatched junction bases: 12. The CDR3: CASSNTGTRNVYEQYF. The CDR3 nucleotides are TGTGCCAGCAGTAATACCGGGACTAGAAACGTCTACGAGCAGTACTTC.

This chain joins TRBV12-3 or TRBV12-4 and TRBJ2-7, with 10 nucleotides matching TRBD1. The CDR3 is 15 amino acids. V was pared by 3 bases and J by 2 bases, with 4 bases of the junction left unmatched. CDR3 nucleotide sequence: TGTGCCAGCAGTTTGGAGACAGGGGGCCCCTACGAGCAGTACTTC. Its protein product is CASSLETGGPYEQYF.